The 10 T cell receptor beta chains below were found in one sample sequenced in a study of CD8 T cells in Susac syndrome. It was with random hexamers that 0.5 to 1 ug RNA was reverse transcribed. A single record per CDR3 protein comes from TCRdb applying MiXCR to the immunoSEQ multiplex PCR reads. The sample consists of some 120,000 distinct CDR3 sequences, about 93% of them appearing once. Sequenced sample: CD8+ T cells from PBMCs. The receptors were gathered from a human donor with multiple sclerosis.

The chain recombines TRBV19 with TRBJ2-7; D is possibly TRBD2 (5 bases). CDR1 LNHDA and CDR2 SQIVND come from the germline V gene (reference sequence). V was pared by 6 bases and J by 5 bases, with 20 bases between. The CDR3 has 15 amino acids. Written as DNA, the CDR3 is TGTGCCAGTAGCAGAGTGGTGGGAGTTGACGACGAGCAGTACTTC. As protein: CASSRVVGVDDEQYF.

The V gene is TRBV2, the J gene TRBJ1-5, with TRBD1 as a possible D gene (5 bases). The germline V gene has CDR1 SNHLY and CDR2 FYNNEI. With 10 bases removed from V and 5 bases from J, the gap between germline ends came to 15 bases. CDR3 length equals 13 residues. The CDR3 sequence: CATSQTDYQPQHF. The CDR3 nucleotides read TGTGCCACCTCGCAGACAGATTATCAGCCCCAGCATTTT.

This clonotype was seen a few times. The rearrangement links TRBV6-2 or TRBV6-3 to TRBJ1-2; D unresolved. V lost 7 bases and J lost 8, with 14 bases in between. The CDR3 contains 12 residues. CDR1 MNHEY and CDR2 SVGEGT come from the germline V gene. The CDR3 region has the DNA TGTGCCAGCACCTGGGAGTTCGGGGGCTACACCTTC. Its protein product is CASTWEFGGYTF.

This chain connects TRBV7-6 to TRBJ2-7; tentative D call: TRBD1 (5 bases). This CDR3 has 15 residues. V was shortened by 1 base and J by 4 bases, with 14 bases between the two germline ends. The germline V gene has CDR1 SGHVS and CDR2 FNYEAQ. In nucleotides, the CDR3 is TGTGCCAGCAGCTTAGGGGCCGGACACCAGTACGAGCAGTACTTC. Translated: CASSLGAGHQYEQYF.

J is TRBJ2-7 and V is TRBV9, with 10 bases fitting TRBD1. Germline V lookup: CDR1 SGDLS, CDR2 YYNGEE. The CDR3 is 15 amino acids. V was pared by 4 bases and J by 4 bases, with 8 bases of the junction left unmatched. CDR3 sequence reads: CASSPRDRGLYEQYF. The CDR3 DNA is TGTGCCAGCAGCCCGAGGGACAGGGGACTGTACGAGCAGTACTTC.

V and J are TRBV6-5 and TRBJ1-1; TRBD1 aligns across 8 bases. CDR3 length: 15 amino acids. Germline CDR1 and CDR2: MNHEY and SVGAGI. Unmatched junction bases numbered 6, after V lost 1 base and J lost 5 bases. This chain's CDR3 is CASSYFLDRDTEAFF. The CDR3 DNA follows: TGTGCCAGCAGTTACTTTTTGGACAGGGATACTGAAGCTTTCTTT.

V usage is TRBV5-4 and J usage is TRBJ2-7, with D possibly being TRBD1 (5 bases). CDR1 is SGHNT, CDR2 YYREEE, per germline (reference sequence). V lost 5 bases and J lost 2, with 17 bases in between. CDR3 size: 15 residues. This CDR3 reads CASSDQVRAAYEQYF. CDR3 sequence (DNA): TGTGCCAGCAGTGACCAGGTCAGGGCGGCCTACGAGCAGTACTTC. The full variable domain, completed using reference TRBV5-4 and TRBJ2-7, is ETGVTQSPTHLIKTRGQQVTLRCSSQSGHNTVSWYQQALGQGPQFIFQYYREEENGRGNFPPRFSGLQFPNYSSELNVNALELDDSALYLCASSDQVRAAYEQYFGPGTRLTVT.

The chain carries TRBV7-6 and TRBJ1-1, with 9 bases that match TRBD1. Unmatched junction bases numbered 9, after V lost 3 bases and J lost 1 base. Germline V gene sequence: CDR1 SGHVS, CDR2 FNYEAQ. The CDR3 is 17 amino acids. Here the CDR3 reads CASSLGDRDVGNTEAFF. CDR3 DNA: TGTGCCAGCAGCTTGGGGGACAGGGACGTCGGGAACACTGAAGCTTTCTTT.

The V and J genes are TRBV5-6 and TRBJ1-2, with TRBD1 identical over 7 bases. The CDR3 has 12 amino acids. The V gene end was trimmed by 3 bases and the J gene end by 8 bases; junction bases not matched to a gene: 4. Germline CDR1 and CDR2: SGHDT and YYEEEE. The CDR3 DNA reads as TGTGCCAGCAGCTCCACAGGGGACGGCTACACCTTC. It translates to CASSSTGDGYTF.

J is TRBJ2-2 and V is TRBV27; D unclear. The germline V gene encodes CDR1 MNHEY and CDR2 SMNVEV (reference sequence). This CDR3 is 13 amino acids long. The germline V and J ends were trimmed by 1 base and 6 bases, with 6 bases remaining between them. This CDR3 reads CASSLLGSGELFF. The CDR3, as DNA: TGTGCCAGCAGTTTATTAGGGTCCGGGGAGCTGTTTTTT.